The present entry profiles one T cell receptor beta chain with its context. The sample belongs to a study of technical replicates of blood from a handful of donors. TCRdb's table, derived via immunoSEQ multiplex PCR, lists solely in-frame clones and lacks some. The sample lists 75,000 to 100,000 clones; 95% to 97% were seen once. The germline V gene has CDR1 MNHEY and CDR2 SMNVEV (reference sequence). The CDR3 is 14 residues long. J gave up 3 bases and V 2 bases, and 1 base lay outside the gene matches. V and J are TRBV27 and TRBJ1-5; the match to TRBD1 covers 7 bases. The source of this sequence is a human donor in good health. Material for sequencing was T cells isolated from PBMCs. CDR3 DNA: TGTGCCAGCAGTTTAGGGACAGACAATCAGCCCCAGCATTTT. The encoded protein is CASSLGTDNQPQHF.